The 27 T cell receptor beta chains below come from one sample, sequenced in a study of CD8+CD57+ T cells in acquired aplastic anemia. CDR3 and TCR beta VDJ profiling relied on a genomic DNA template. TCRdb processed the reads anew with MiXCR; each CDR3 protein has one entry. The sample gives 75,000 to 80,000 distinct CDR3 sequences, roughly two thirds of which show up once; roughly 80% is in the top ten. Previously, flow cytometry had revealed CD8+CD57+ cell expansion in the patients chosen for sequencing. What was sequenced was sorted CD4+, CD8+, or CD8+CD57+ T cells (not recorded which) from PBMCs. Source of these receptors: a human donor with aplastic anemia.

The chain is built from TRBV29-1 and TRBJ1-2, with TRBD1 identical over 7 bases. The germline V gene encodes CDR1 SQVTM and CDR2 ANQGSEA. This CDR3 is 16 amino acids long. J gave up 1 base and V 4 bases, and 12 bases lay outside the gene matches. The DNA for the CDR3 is TGCAGCGTTGCGACAGGGAGAGGGATTGGTAACTATGGCTACACCTTC. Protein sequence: CSVATGRGIGNYGYTF.

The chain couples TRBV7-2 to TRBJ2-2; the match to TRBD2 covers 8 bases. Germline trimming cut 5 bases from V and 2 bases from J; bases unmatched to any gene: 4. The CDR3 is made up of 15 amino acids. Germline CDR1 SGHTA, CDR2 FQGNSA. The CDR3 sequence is CASSISGVNTGELFF. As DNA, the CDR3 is TGTGCCAGCAGCATTAGCGGGGTAAACACCGGGGAGCTGTTTTTT.

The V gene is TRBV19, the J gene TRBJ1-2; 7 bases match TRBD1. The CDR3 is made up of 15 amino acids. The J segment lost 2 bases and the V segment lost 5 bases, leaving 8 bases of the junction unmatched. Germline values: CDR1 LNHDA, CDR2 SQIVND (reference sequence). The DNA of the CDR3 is TGTGCCAGTAGTGACCCTCCGGGACAGAACTATGGCTACACCTTC. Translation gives CASSDPPGQNYGYTF. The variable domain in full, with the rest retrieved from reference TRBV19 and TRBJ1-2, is DGGITQSPKYLFRKEGQNVTLSCEQNLNHDAMYWYRQDPGQGLRLIYYSQIVNDFQKGDIAEGYSVSREKKESFPLTVTSAQKNPTAFYLCASSDPPGQNYGYTFGSGTRLTVV.

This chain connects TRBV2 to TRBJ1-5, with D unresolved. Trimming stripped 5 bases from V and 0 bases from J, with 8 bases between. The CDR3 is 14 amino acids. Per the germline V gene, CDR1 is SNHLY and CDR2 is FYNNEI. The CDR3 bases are TGTGCCAGCAGTTATGGTACTAGCAATCAGCCCCAGCATTTT. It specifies CASSYGTSNQPQHF.

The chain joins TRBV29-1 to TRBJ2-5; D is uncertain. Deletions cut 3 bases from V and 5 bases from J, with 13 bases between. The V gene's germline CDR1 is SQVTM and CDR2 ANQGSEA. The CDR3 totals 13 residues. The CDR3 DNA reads TGCAGCGTTGACCCTAGTACCGGGGAGACCCAGTACTTC. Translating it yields CSVDPSTGETQYF.

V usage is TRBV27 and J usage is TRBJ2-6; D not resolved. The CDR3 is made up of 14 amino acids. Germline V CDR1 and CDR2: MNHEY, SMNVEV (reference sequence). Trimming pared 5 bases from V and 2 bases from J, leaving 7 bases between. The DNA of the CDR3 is TGTGCCAGCAGTCCAGACCCTGGGGCCAACGTCCTGACTTTC. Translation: CASSPDPGANVLTF.

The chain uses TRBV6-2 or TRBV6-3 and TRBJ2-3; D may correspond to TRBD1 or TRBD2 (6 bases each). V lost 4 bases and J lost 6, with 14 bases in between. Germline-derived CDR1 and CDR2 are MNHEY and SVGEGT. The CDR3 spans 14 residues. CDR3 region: CASSSQEGVDTQYF. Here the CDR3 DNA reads TGTGCCAGCAGTTCCCAGGAGGGGGTTGATACGCAGTATTTT.

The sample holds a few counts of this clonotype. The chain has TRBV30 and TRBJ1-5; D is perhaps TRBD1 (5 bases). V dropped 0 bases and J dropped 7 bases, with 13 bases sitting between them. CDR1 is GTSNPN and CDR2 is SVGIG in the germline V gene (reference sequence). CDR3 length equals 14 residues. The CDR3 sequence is CAWSVNPGEQPQHF. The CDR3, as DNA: TGTGCCTGGAGTGTAAACCCGGGGGAGCAGCCCCAGCATTTT.

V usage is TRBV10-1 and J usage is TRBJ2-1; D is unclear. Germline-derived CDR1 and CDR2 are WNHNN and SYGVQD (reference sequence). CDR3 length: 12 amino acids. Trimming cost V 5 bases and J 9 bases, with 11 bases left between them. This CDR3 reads CASSRASSEQFF. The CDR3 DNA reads TGCGCCAGCAGTCGGGCAAGTAGTGAGCAGTTCTTC.

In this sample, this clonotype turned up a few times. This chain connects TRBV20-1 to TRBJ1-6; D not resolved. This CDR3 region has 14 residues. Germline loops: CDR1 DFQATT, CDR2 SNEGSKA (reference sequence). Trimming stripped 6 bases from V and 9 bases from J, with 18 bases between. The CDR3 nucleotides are TGCAGTGCCAGATTAGGATCCGTTACTTCACCCCTCCACTTT. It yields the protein CSARLGSVTSPLHF.

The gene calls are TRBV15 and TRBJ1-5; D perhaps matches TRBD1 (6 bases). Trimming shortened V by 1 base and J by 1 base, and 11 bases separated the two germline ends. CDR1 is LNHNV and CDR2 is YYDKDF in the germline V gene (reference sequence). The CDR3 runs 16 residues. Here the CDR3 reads CATSRVFGQSNQPQHF. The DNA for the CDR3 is TGTGCCACCAGCAGAGTATTCGGACAGAGCAATCAGCCCCAGCATTTT.

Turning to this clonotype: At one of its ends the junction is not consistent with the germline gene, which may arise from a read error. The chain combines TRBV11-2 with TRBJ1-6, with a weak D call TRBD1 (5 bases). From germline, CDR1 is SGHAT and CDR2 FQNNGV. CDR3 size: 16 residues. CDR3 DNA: TGTGCCAGCAGCCCGACGGACACGGATTATAATTCGCCCCTCCACTTT. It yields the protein CASSPTDTDYNSPLHF.

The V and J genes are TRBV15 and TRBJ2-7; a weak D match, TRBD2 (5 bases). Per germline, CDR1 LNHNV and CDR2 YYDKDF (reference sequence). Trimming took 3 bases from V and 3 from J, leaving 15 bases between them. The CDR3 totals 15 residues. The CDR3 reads CATSSGTSSIYEQYF. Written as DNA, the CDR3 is TGTGCCACCAGCAGTGGAACTAGTTCAATCTACGAGCAGTACTTC.

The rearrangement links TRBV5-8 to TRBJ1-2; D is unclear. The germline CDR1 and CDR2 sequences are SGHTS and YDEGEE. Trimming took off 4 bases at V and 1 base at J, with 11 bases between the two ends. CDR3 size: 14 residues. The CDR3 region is CASSPRWLNYGYTF. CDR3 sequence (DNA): TGTGCCAGCAGCCCGCGGTGGCTTAACTATGGCTACACCTTC.

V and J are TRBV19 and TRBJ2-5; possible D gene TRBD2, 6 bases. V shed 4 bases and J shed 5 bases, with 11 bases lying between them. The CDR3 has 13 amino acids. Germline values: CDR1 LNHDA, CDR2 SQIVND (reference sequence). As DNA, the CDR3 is TGTGCCAGTAGTACGGAGGGTGGCGAGACCCAGTACTTC. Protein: CASSTEGGETQYF. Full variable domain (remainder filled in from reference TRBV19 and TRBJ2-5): DGGITQSPKYLFRKEGQNVTLSCEQNLNHDAMYWYRQDPGQGLRLIYYSQIVNDFQKGDIAEGYSVSREKKESFPLTVTSAQKNPTAFYLCASSTEGGETQYFGPGTRLLVL.

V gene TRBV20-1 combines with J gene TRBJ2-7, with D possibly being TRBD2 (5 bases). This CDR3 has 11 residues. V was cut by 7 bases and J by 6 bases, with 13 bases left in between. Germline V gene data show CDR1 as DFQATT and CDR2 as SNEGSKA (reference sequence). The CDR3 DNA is TGCAGTGGGGTGTCCCGGGGCGAGCAGTACTTC. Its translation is CSGVSRGEQYF.

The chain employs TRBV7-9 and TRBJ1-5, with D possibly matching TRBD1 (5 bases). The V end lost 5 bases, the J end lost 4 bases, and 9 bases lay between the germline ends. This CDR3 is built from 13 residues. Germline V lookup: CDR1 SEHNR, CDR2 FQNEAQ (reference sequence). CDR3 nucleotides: TGTGCCAGCAGCCCGCAGGGAAATCAGCCCCAGCATTTT. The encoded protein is CASSPQGNQPQHF.

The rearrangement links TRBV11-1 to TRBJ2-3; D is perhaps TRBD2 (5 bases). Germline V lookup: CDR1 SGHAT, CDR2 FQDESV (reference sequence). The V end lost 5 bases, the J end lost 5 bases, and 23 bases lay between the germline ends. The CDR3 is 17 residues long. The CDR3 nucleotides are TGTGCCAGCAGCCCGGGCGGGTGGGGAAGGATCGTAGATACGCAGTATTTT. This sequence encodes CASSPGGWGRIVDTQYF.

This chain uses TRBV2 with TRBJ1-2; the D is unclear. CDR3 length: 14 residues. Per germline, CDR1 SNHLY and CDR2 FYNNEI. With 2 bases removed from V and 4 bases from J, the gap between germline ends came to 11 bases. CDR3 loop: CASSETADSYGYTF. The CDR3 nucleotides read TGTGCCAGCAGTGAAACCGCGGATTCCTATGGCTACACCTTC.

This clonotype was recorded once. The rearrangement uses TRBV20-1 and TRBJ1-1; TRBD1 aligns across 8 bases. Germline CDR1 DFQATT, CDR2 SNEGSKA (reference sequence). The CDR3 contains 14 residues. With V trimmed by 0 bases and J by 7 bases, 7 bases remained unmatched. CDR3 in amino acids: CSARDLGQGNEAFF. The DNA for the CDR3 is TGCAGTGCTAGAGATCTAGGACAGGGAAATGAAGCTTTCTTT.

For the CDR3, the DNA is TGTGCCAGTAGCTTACAGGTAGGGGGAGAAGCTTTCTTT. Amino acid sequence: CASSLQVGGEAFF. J is TRBJ1-1 and V is TRBV19; possible D gene TRBD1, 6 bases. CDR3 length equals 13 residues. The ends were cut back, 6 bases at V and 8 bases at J, with 16 bases in the middle. In germline, CDR1 is LNHDA, CDR2 SQIVND (reference sequence).

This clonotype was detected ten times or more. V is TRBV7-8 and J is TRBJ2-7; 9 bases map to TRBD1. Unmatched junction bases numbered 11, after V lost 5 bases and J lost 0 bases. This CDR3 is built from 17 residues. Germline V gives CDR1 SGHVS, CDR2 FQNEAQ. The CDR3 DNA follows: TGTGCCAGCAGCGTGAGTTCCGGGACAGGGATCTCCTACGAGCAGTACTTC. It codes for CASSVSSGTGISYEQYF.

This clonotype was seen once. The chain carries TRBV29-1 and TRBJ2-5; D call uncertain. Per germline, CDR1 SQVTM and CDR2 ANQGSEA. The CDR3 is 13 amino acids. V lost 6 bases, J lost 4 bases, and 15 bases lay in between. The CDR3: CSVEQSWRETQYF. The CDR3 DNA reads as TGCAGCGTAGAACAGAGTTGGAGAGAGACCCAGTACTTC.

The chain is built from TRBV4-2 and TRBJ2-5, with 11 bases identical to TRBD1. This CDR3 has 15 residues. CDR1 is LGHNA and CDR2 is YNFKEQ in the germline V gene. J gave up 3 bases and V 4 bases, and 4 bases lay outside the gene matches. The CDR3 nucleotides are TGTGCCAGCAGCCCAGGACAGGGGGCTGAAGAGACCCAGTACTTC. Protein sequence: CASSPGQGAEETQYF.

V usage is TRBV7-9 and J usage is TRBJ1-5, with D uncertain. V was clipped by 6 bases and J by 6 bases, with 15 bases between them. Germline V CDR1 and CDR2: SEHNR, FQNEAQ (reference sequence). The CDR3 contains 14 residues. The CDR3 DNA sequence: TGTGCCAGCAGTTCCCTTGGTGGTGCTCAGCCCCAGCATTTT. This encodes CASSSLGGAQPQHF.

The CDR3 protein is CASSLFRGLNTEAFF. The DNA of the CDR3 is TGTGCCAGCAGTTTGTTCAGGGGGCTAAACACTGAAGCTTTCTTT. The V call is TRBV12-3 or TRBV12-4, the J call TRBJ1-1; 8 bases agree with TRBD1. CDR3 length: 15 residues. V dropped 3 bases and J dropped 2; count of bases not matched to a gene: 5.

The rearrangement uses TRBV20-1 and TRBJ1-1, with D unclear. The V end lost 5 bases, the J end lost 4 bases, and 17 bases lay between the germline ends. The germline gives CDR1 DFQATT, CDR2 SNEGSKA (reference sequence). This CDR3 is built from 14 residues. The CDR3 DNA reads TGCAGTGCTCAAGAGCTGGGGATCCGCACTGAAGCTTTCTTT. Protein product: CSAQELGIRTEAFF.